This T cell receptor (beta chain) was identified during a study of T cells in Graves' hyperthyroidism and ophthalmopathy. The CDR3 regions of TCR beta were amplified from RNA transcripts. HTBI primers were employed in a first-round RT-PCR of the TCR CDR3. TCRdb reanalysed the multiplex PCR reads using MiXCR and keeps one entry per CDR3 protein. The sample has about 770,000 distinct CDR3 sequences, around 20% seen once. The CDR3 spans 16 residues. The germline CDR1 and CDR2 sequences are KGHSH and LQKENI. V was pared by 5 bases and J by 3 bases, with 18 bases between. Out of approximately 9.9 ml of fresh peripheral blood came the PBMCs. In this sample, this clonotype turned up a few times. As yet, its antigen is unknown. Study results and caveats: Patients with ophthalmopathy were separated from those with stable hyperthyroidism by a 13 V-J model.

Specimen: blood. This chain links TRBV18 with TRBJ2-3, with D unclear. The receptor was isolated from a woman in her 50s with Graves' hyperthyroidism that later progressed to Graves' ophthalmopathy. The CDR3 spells CASSTAQRGGTDTQYF. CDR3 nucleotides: TGTGCCAGCTCAACCGCACAGCGCGGTGGGACAGATACGCAGTATTTT.